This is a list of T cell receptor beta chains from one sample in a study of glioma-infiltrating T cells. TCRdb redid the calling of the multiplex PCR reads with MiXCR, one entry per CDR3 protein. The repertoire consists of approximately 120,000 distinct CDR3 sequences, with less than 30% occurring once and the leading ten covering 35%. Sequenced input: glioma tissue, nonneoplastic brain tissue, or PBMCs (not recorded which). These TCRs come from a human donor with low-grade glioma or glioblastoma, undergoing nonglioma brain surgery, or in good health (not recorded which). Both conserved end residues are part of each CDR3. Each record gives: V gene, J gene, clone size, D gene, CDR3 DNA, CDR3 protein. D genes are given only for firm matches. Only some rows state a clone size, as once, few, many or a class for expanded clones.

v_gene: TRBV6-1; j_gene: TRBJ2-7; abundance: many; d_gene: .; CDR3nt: TGTGCCAGCAGAGCTGTAAGTGGGTACGAGCAGTACTTC; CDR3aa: CASRAVSGYEQYF
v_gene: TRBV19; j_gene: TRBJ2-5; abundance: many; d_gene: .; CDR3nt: TGTGCCAGTAGTATAGATGGAAGGGGGGAGACCCAGTACTTC; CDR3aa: CASSIDGRGETQYF
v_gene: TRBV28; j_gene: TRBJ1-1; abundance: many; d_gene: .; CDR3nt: TGTGCCAGCAGTGTCGGCCTCGGTGGAGGTGATACTGAAGCTTTCTTT; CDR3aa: CASSVGLGGGDTEAFF
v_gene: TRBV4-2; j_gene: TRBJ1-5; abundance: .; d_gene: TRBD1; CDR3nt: TGTGCCAGCAGCCAACACAGGGGCGGCGGTCAGCCCCAGCATTTT; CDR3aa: CASSQHRGGGQPQHF
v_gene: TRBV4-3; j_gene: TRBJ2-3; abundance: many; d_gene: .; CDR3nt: TGCGCCAGCAGCCATAACAGGGGCACAGATACGCAGTATTTT; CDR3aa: CASSHNRGTDTQYF
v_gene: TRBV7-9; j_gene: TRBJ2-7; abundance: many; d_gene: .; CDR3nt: TGTGCCAGCAGCTTAAGAAGTGACTACGAGCAGTACTTC; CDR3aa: CASSLRSDYEQYF
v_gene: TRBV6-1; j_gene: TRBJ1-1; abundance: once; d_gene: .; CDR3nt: TGTTCCAGCAGGCACACAGGATACACTGAAGCTTTCTTT; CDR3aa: CSSRHTGYTEAFF
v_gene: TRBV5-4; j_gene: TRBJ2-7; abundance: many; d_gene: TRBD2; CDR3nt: TGTGCCAGCAGCTTGCCAGCGGGAGAGACCTACGAGCAGTACTTC; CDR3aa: CASSLPAGETYEQYF
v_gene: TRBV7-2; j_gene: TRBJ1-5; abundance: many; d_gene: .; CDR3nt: TGTGCCAGCAGCGAAAGCCAGCAACGAGCTCCGTTTCAGCCCCAGCATTTT; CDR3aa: CASSESQQRAPFQPQHF
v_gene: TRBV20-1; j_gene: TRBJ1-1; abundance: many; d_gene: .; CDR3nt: TGCAGTGCGTTAAGTGAGAACACTGAAGCTTTCTTT; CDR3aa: CSALSENTEAFF
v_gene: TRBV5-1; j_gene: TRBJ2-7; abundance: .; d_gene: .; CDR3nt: TGCGCCAGCAGCTTGGTTGTTTCTTCGTCCTACGAGCAGTACTTC; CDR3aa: CASSLVVSSSYEQYF
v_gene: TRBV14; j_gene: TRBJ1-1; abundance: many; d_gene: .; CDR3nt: TGTGCCTACAGTACACAGGAGAACACTGAAGCTTTCTTT; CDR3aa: CAYSTQENTEAFF
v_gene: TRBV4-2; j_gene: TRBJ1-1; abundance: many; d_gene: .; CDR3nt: TGTGCCAGCAGCGTAAGGGCAAGGAACACTGAAGCTTTCTTT; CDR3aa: CASSVRARNTEAFF
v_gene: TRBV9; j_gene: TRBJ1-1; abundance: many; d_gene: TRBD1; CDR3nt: TGTGCCAGCAGCGCCGAACAGGGGGAGAACACTGAAGCTTTCTTT; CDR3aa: CASSAEQGENTEAFF
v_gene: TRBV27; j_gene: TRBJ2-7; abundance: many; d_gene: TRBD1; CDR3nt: TGTGCCAGCAGTTACCAAGTCCGGGACAGGTCCTACGAGCAGTACTTC; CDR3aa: CASSYQVRDRSYEQYF
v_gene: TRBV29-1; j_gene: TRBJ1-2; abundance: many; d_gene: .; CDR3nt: TGCAGCGTTGAAGAGGGAGGGAACTATGGCTACACCTTC; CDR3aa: CSVEEGGNYGYTF
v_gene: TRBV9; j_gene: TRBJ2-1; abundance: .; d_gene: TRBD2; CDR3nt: TGTGCCAGCAGCGTAGCGGGAGGGGGGCAGTTCTTC; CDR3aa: CASSVAGGGQFF